This TCR beta chain was identified in a study of T-cell memory formation after mild COVID-19. This clonotype has just a few counts. From the 5' RACE reads, TCRdb called clonotypes with MiXCR, one entry per CDR3 protein. The sample contains tens of thousands of distinct CDR3 sequences, roughly 12% of which appear only once. The germline CDR1 and CDR2 sequences are KGHDR and SFDVKD. V shed 0 bases and J shed 6 bases, with 10 bases lying between them. The length of the CDR3 is 14 residues. The sample taken for sequencing was PBMCs or a T cell subset sorted from them (not recorded which). The J gene is TRBJ1-2, the V gene TRBV24-1, with D possibly being TRBD1 (6 bases). The TCR was taken from a man younger than 35 who had mild COVID-19 (a few samples of this study predate the infection). Cell type and time point are not known. DNA of the CDR3: TGTGCCACCAGTGATTTGCTACAGGGAAATGGCTACACCTTC. Translation: CATSDLLQGNGYTF.